The 23 T cell receptor beta chains below come from one sample, sequenced in a study of T cell responses to AZD1222 COVID-19 vaccine. The assay was immunoSEQ multiplex PCR, and TCRdb's table has in-frame clones only and misses some. This sample carries more than 100,000 clones, roughly 84% of them seen once, and the ten largest clones take 1% to 1.5%. Material: peripheral blood, obtained on day 0 of AZD1222 vaccination. The receptors stem from an adult in good health.

The chain is built from TRBV10-3 and TRBJ1-5, with 8 bases lining up with TRBD1. The length of the CDR3 is 13 residues. Germline CDR1 reads ENHRY; CDR2 reads SYGVKD. V lost 6 bases to trimming and J lost 5 bases; unmatched junction nucleotides: 3. The CDR3 nucleotides read TGTGCCATCAGGGAACAGGGGGATCAGCCCCAGCATTTT. Translated: CAIREQGDQPQHF.

The chain carries TRBV9 and TRBJ2-2, with TRBD2 matching over 10 bases. Germline loops: CDR1 SGDLS, CDR2 YYNGEE. V was clipped by 0 bases and J by 1 base; unmatched bases: 9. This CDR3 is 19 amino acids long. The CDR3 DNA reads as TGTGCCAGCAGCGTAGCTACCGGAGGACTAGCGGAGAACACCGGGGAGCTGTTTTTT. The encoded protein is CASSVATGGLAENTGELFF. The whole variable domain, filled in from reference TRBV9 and TRBJ2-2, reads DSGVTQTPKHLITATGQRVTLRCSPRSGDLSVYWYQQSLDQGLQFLIQYYNGEERAKGNILERFSAQQFPDLHSELNLSSLELGDSALYFCASSVATGGLAENTGELFFGEGSRLTVL.

This clone has a handful of counts. The J gene is TRBJ1-6, the V gene TRBV7-6; no firm D call. The CDR3 contains 16 residues. V was trimmed by 4 bases and J by 6 bases, leaving 16 bases between them. Germline V gene sequence: CDR1 SGHVS, CDR2 FNYEAQ. CDR3: CASSYTVSPGNSPLHF. Written as DNA, the CDR3 is TGTGCCAGCAGCTACACTGTATCCCCCGGTAATTCACCCCTCCACTTT.

The V and J genes are TRBV19 and TRBJ1-2, with TRBD1 identical over 7 bases. The CDR3 spans 13 residues. The V gene's germline CDR1 is LNHDA and CDR2 SQIVND (reference sequence). V lost 10 bases and J lost 5; bases outside the gene matches: 10. This CDR3 reads CATSHGTVYGYTF. The CDR3 coding sequence is TGTGCCACCAGTCACGGGACAGTTTATGGCTACACCTTC.

The chain links TRBV6-4 to TRBJ1-5, with D uncertain. Trimming pared 4 bases from V and 12 bases from J, leaving 10 bases between. Germline V gene lookup returns CDR1 MRHNA and CDR2 SNTAGT. The CDR3 covers 11 residues. The CDR3 loop reads CASSVRYLQHF. Written as DNA, the CDR3 is TGTGCCAGCAGTGTCCGCTATCTCCAGCATTTT.

This chain connects TRBV11-2 to TRBJ1-1; TRBD1 agrees at 9 bases. The junction had 7 bases not matched to a gene; V was cut back by 5 bases and J by 0 bases. The CDR3 has 16 residues. Germline assignment: CDR1 SGHAT and CDR2 FQNNGV. In nucleotides, the CDR3 is TGTGCCAGCAGCACCTACAGGGGGCTCGTGAACACTGAAGCTTTCTTT. Its translation: CASSTYRGLVNTEAFF.

Worth noting for this clone: Other nucleotide sequences in the sample specify the same CDR3. This rearrangement joins TRBV7-2 to TRBJ2-7; D is unclear. This CDR3 region has 13 residues. Germline values: CDR1 SGHTA, CDR2 FQGNSA. Trimming shortened V by 1 base and J by 3 bases, and 7 bases separated the two germline ends. The CDR3 spells CASSLVRGYEQYF. The DNA of the CDR3 is TGTGCCAGCAGCTTAGTTCGCGGCTACGAGCAGTACTTC.

The V call is TRBV9, the J call TRBJ2-3; 9 bases map to TRBD2. In germline, CDR1 is SGDLS, CDR2 YYNGEE. V trimming: 6 bases; J trimming: 2 bases; junction bases outside the gene matches: 7. This CDR3 region has 15 residues. In nucleotides, the CDR3 is TGTGCCAGCACCACGACTAGCGGATACACAGATACGCAGTATTTT. This codes for CASTTTSGYTDTQYF.

The chain joins TRBV2 to TRBJ2-1; TRBD1 matches at 10 bases. V lost 10 bases, J lost 4 bases, and 7 bases stayed unmatched. Germline values: CDR1 SNHLY, CDR2 FYNNEI. The CDR3 totals 14 residues. The CDR3 DNA reads TGTGCCACGAACCGGGACAGGGGATACAATGAGCAGTTCTTC. This encodes CATNRDRGYNEQFF.

This clone appeared a single time. The J gene is TRBJ2-3, the V gene TRBV28; no clear D gene. Germline CDR1 reads MDHEN; CDR2 reads SYDVKM. Trimming pared 8 bases from V and 7 bases from J, leaving 4 bases between. This CDR3 contains 9 residues. CDR3 amino acids: CASGYTQYF. The CDR3 coding sequence is TGTGCCAGCGGGTATACGCAGTATTTT. The full variable domain, rest sourced from reference TRBV28 and TRBJ2-3, is DVKVTQSSRYLVKRTGEKVFLECVQDMDHENMFWYRQDPGLGLRLIYFSYDVKMKEKGDIPEGYSVSREKKERFSLILESASTNQTSMYLCASGYTQYFGPGTRLTVL.

V and J are TRBV7-8 and TRBJ1-2; the D is unclear. Germline values: CDR1 SGHVS, CDR2 FQNEAQ. The CDR3 is made up of 14 amino acids. V lost 2 bases and J lost 4, with 11 bases in between. CDR3 sequence reads: CASSLLAQSYGYTF. Here the CDR3 DNA reads TGTGCCAGCAGCTTACTAGCTCAAAGCTATGGCTACACCTTC.

The chain combines TRBV19 with TRBJ1-5; D unresolved. Between the trimmed V and J ends, which lost 1 base and 2 bases, there was a span of 12 bases. Germline values: CDR1 LNHDA, CDR2 SQIVND (reference sequence). This CDR3 is built from 16 residues. CDR3 sequence (DNA): TGTGCCAGTAGTATAGCAGGAATCAGTGGCAATCAGCCCCAGCATTTT. This gives the protein CASSIAGISGNQPQHF.

The J gene is TRBJ1-5, the V gene TRBV5-8, with D uncertain. V was trimmed by 1 base and J by 15 bases, leaving 20 bases between them. Germline V lookup: CDR1 SGHTS, CDR2 YDEGEE. The CDR3 is made up of 14 amino acids. The CDR3 nucleotides read TGTGCCAGCAGCTTGCGAGGGCAGAGGCATCTCGGGCATTTT. Protein product: CASSLRGQRHLGHF.

The J gene is TRBJ1-2, the V gene TRBV6-5; 10 positions match TRBD1. V was pared by 5 bases and J by 8 bases, with 8 bases of the junction left unmatched. Per the germline V gene, CDR1 is MNHEY and CDR2 is SVGAGI. This CDR3 region has 14 residues. CDR3 protein: CASSRPGQGRGYTF. DNA for the CDR3: TGTGCCAGCAGTCGTCCGGGACAGGGGAGAGGCTACACCTTC.

The chain employs TRBV4-1 and TRBJ1-5; D may be TRBD1 (5 bases). The V end was cut by 3 bases, the J end by 7 bases, with 16 bases between. Per germline, CDR1 MGHRA and CDR2 YSYEKL. This CDR3 has 15 amino acids. The CDR3 loop is CASSQDRRGGQPQHF. The CDR3 DNA follows: TGCGCCAGCAGCCAGGATAGGAGGGGAGGCCAGCCCCAGCATTTT.

J is TRBJ2-7 and V is TRBV19; tentative D call: TRBD1 (6 bases). CDR1 is LNHDA and CDR2 is SQIVND in the germline V gene (reference sequence). CDR3 size: 14 residues. With 6 bases removed from V and 1 base from J, the gap between germline ends came to 13 bases. This CDR3 is CASSLRGPSYEQYF. The CDR3 DNA follows: TGTGCCAGTAGCCTCAGGGGCCCTTCCTACGAGCAGTACTTC.

The chain couples TRBV6-2 or TRBV6-3 to TRBJ1-1, with D hard to call. Germline V lookup: CDR1 MNHEY, CDR2 SVGEGT. CDR3 length: 14 amino acids. The V end lost 6 bases, the J end lost 1 base, and 12 bases lay between the germline ends. CDR3 sequence: CASSPGPSNTEAFF. The CDR3 DNA reads as TGTGCCAGCAGCCCAGGACCGTCGAACACTGAAGCTTTCTTT.

The genes are TRBV6-5 and TRBJ2-1; no definite D call. The CDR3 consists of 14 residues. In germline, CDR1 is MNHEY, CDR2 SVGAGI. Between the trimmed V and J ends, which lost 0 bases and 5 bases, there was a span of 8 bases. The CDR3 sequence: CASSYSAANNEQFF. The CDR3 region has the DNA TGTGCCAGCAGTTACTCGGCAGCTAACAATGAGCAGTTCTTC.

The genes are TRBV7-8 and TRBJ1-2; possible D gene TRBD1, 5 bases. Germline values: CDR1 SGHVS, CDR2 FQNEAQ. This CDR3 is built from 15 residues. The V and J ends lost 5 bases and 2 bases respectively, with 15 bases between them. The CDR3 coding sequence is TGTGCCAGCAGCAAGTCCAGGGTAGCGAACTATGGCTACACCTTC. Amino acids: CASSKSRVANYGYTF.

The V and J genes are TRBV4-1 and TRBJ2-2; D is unclear. The V and J ends lost 0 bases and 5 bases respectively, with 13 bases between them. Per the germline V gene, CDR1 is MGHRA and CDR2 is YSYEKL. The CDR3 is made up of 16 amino acids. The CDR3, as DNA: TGCGCCAGCAGCCAAGAAGGCCTTCTGTGGACCGGGGAGCTGTTTTTT. Encoded protein: CASSQEGLLWTGELFF.

J is TRBJ2-2 and V is TRBV2; D is unresolved. The CDR3 is 14 amino acids. Deletions cut 8 bases from V and 4 bases from J, with 14 bases between. The germline V gene has CDR1 SNHLY and CDR2 FYNNEI. CDR3 sequence: CASVRPGPTGELFF. In nucleotides, the CDR3 is TGTGCCAGCGTTCGACCGGGCCCCACCGGGGAGCTGTTTTTT.

The genes are TRBV27 and TRBJ2-3; 12 positions agree with TRBD2. Germline V gene lookup returns CDR1 MNHEY and CDR2 SMNVEV (reference sequence). The CDR3 has 16 residues. The ends lost 2 bases at V and 4 bases at J; junction bases unmatched: 4. The CDR3 nucleotides are TGTGCCAGCAGTTTACCGACTAGCGGGGGACCAGATACGCAGTATTTT. Protein sequence: CASSLPTSGGPDTQYF.

The rearrangement joins TRBV5-6 to TRBJ1-4; 9 nucleotides align to TRBD1. Germline trimming cut 4 bases from V and 8 bases from J; bases unmatched to any gene: 6. Germline V gene sequence: CDR1 SGHDT, CDR2 YYEEEE. The CDR3 has 14 amino acids. The CDR3 here is CASSPGQGYEKLFF. CDR3 DNA sequence: TGTGCCAGCAGCCCCGGACAGGGGTACGAAAAACTGTTTTTT. The complete variable domain, with remaining parts taken from reference TRBV5-6 and TRBJ1-4, reads DAGVTQSPTHLIKTRGQQVTLRCSPKSGHDTVSWYQQALGQGPQFIFQYYEEEERQRGNFPDRFSGHQFPNYSSELNVNALLLGDSALYLCASSPGQGYEKLFFGSGTQLSVL.